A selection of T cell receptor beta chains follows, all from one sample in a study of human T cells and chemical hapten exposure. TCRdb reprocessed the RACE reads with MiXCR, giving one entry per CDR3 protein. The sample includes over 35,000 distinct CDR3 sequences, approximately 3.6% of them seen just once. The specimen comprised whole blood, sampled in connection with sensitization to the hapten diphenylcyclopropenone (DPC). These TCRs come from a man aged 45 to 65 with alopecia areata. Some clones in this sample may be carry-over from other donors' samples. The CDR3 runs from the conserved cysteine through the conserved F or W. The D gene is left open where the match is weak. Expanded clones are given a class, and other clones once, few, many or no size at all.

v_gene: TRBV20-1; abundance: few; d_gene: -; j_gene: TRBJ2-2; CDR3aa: CSARPGANTGELFF; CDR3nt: TGCAGTGCACGGCCAGGCGCGAACACCGGGGAGCTGTTTTTT
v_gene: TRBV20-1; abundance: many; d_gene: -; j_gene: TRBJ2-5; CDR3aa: CSARRLAETQYF; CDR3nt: TGCAGTGCTAGGAGGTTGGCCGAGACCCAGTACTTC
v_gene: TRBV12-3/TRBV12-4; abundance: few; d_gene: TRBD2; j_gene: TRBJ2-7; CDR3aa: CASRPTSGSSYEQYF; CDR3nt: TGTGCCAGCAGACCCACTAGCGGGAGCTCCTACGAGCAGTACTTC
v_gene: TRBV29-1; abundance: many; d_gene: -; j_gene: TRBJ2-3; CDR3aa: CSVEDLGGTDTQYF; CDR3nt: TGCAGCGTTGAAGATCTGGGGGGCACAGATACGCAGTATTTT
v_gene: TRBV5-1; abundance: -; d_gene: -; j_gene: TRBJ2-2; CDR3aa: CASSGGRSSTGELFF; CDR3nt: TGCGCCAGCAGCGGAGGACGGTCCTCCACCGGGGAGCTGTTTTTT
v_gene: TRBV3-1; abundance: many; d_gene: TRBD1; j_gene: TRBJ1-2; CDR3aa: CASSPPRQGGYGYTF; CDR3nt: TGTGCCAGCAGCCCTCCCCGACAGGGCGGCTATGGCTACACCTTC
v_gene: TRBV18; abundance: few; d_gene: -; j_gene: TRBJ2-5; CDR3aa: CASSPPLGRPETQYF; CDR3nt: TGTGCCAGCTCACCACCGTTAGGGCGGCCGGAGACCCAGTACTTC
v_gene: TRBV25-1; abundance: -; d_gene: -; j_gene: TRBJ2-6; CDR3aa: CASAIGGLSGANVLTF; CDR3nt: TGTGCCAGCGCGATAGGGGGTCTCTCTGGGGCCAACGTCCTGACTTTC
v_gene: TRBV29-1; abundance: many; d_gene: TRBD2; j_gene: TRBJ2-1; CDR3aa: CSVEDRLAGFYNEQFF; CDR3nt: TGCAGCGTTGAAGACCGACTAGCGGGGTTCTACAATGAGCAGTTCTTC
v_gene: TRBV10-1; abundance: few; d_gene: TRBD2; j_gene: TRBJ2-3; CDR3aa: CASSGGTSGSQDTQYF; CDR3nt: TGCGCCAGCAGTGGAGGGACTAGCGGGAGTCAAGATACGCAGTATTTT
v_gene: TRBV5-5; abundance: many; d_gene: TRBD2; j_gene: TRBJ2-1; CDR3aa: CASRPTSGSIGEQFF; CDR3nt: TGTGCCAGCAGACCGACTAGCGGGAGTATCGGTGAGCAGTTCTTC
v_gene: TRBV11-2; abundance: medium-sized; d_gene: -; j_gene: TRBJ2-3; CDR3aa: CASSVPGARTQYF; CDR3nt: TGTGCCAGCAGTGTTCCGGGAGCTAGGACGCAGTATTTT
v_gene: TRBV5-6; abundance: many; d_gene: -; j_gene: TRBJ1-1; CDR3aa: CASSFGGRRTEAFF; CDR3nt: TGTGCCAGCAGCTTCGGGGGCAGGAGGACTGAAGCTTTCTTT